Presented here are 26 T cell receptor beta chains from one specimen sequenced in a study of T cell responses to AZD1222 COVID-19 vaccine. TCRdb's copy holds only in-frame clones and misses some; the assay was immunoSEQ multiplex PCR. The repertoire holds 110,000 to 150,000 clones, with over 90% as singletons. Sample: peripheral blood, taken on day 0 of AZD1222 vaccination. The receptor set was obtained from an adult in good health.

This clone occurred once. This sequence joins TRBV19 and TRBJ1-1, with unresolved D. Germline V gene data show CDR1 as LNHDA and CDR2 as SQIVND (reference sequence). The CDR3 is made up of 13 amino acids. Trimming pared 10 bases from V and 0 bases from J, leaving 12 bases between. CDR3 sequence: CATRRIMNTEAFF. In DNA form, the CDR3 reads TGTGCCACAAGACGGATAATGAACACTGAAGCTTTCTTT.

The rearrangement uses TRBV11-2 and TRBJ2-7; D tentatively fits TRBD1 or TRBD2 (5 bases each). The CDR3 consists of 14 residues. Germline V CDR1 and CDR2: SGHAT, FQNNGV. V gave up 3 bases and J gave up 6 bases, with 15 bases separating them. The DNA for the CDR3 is TGTGCCAGCAGCTTTACCAGCGTTGGGGGCGAGCAGTACTTC. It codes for CASSFTSVGGEQYF.

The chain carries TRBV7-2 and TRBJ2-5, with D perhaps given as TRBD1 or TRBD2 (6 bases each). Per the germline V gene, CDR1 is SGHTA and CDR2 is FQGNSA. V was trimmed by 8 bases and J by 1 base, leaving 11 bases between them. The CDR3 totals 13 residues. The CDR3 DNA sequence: TGTGCCAGCGGCGGGGACACCCAAGAGACCCAGTACTTC. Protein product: CASGGDTQETQYF. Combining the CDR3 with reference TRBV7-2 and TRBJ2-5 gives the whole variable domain GAGVSQSPSNKVTEKGKDVELRCDPISGHTALYWYRQSLGQGLEFLIYFQGNSAPDKSGLPSDRFSAERTGGSVSTLTIQRTQQEDSAVYLCASGGDTQETQYFGPGTRLLVL.

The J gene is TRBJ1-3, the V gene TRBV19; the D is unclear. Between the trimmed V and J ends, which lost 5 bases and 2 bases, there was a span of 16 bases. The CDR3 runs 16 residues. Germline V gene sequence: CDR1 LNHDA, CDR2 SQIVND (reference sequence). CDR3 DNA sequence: TGTGCCAGTAGTGTTCGGTCCGAGGCCCCTGGAAACACCATATATTTT. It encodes CASSVRSEAPGNTIYF.

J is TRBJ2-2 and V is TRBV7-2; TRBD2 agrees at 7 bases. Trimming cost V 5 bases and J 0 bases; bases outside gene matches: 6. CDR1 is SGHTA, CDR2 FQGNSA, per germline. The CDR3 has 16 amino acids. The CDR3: CASSVSAGTNTGELFF. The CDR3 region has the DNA TGTGCCAGCAGCGTCTCAGCGGGGACGAACACCGGGGAGCTGTTTTTT.

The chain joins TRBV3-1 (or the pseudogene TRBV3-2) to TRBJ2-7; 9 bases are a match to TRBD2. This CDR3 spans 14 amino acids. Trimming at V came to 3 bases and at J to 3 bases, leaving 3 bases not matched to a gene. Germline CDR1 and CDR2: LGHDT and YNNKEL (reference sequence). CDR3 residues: CASSQASGVYEQYF. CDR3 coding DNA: TGTGCCAGCAGCCAGGCTAGCGGGGTCTACGAGCAGTACTTC.

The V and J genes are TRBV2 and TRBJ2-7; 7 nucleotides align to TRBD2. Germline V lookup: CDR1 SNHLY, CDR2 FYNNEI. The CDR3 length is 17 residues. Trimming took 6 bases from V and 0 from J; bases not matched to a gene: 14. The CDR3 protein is CASRGVGSGLRSYEQYF. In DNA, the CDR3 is TGTGCCAGCAGGGGGGTTGGTTCGGGACTACGCTCCTACGAGCAGTACTTC.

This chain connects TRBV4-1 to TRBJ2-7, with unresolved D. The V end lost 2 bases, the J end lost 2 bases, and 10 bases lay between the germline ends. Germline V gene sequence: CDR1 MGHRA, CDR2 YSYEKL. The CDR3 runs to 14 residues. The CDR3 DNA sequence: TGCGCCAGCAGCCAAAAAGTAGGGCCCTACGAGCAGTACTTC. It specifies CASSQKVGPYEQYF.

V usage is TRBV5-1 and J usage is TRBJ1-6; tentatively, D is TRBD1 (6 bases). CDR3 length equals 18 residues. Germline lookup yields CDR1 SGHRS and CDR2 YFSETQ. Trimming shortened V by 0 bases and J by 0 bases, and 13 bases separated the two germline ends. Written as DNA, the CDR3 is TGCGCCAGCAGCTTGGTCCAACAGGGAAGCTCCTATAATTCACCCCTCCACTTT. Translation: CASSLVQQGSSYNSPLHF.

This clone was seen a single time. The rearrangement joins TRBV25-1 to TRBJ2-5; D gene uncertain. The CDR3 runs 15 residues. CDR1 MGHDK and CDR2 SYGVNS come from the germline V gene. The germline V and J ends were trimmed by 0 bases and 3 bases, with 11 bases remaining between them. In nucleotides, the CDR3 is TGTGCCAGCAGTGAATACGCGAGGCCCAAAGAGACCCAGTACTTC. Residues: CASSEYARPKETQYF.

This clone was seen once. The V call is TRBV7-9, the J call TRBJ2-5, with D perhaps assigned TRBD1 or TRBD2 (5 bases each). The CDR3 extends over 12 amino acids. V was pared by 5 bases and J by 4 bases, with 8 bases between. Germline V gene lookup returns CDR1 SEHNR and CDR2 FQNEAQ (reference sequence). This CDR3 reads CASSIGTETQYF. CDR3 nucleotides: TGTGCCAGCAGCATAGGGACAGAGACCCAGTACTTC.

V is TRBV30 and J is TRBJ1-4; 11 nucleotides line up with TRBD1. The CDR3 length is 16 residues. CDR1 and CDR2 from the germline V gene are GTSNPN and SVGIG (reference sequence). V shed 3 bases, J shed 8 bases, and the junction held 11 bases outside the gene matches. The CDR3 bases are TGTGCCTGGAGAAGGAGGACAGGGGGCTTTGGCGAAAAACTGTTTTTT. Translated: CAWRRRTGGFGEKLFF.

DNA of the CDR3: TGTGCCAGCTCACCTCCAGGCCACTATGGCTACACCTTC. This codes for CASSPPGHYGYTF. The V call is TRBV18, the J call TRBJ1-2; no clear D gene. Looked up from germline, CDR1 is KGHSH and CDR2 is LQKENI. Trimming stripped 3 bases from V and 3 bases from J, with 8 bases between. This CDR3 is built from 13 residues. Supplemented by reference TRBV18 and TRBJ1-2, the full variable domain reads NAGVMQNPRHLVRRRGQEARLRCSPMKGHSHVYWYRQLPEEGLKFMVYLQKENIIDESGMPKERFSAEFPKEGPSILRIQQVVRGDSAAYFCASSPPGHYGYTFGSGTRLTVV.

Here the CDR3 reads CASSPRRGRRTDTQYF. In DNA form, the CDR3 reads TGTGCCAGTAGTCCCCGGAGGGGCCGTCGGACAGATACGCAGTATTTT. The chain links TRBV19 to TRBJ2-3; TRBD2 might be the D (6 bases). Germline CDR1 LNHDA, CDR2 SQIVND (reference sequence). The CDR3 covers 16 residues. Between the trimmed V and J ends, which lost 5 bases and 3 bases, there was a span of 18 bases.

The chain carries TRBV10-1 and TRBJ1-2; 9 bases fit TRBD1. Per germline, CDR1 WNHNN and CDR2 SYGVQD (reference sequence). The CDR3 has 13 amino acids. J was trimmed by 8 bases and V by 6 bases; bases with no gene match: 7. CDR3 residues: CASSQDRGGGYTF. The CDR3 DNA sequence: TGCGCCAGCAGCCAGGACAGGGGCGGGGGCTACACCTTC.

The CDR3 bases are TGTGCCAGCAGCTTAGGGACAGATGAAAATCAGCCCCAGCATTTT. It yields the protein CASSLGTDENQPQHF. V is TRBV7-9 and J is TRBJ1-5, with D tentatively TRBD1 (6 bases). The germline CDR1 and CDR2 sequences are SEHNR and FQNEAQ (reference sequence). Trimming left V 1 base short and J 4 bases short, with 11 bases between. This CDR3 has 15 residues.

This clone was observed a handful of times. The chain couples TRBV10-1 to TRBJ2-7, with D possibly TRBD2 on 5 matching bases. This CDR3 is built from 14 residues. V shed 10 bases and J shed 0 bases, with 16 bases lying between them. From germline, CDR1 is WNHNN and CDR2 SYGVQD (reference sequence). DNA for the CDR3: TGCGCCACGTCAAGCGGAGCGAGCTCCTACGAGCAGTACTTC. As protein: CATSSGASSYEQYF.

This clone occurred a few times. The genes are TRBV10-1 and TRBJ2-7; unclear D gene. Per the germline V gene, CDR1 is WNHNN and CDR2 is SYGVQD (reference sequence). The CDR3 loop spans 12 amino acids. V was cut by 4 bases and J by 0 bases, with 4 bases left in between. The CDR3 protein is CASSGSSYEQYF. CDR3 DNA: TGCGCCAGCAGTGGCAGCTCCTACGAGCAGTACTTC.

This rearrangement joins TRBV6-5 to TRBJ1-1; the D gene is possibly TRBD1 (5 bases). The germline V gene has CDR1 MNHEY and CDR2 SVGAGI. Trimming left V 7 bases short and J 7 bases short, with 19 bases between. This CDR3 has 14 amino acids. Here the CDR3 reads CASTLRGRGDEAFF. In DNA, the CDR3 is TGTGCCAGCACGCTACGGGGAAGGGGAGATGAAGCTTTCTTT.

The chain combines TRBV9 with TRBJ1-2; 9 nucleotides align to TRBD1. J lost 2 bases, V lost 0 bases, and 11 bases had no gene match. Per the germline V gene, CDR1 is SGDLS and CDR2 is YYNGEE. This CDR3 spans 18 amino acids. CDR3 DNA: TGTGCCAGCAGCGTAGATATTCCAGGGACAGGGCGAAACTATGGCTACACCTTC. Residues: CASSVDIPGTGRNYGYTF.

CDR3 region: CASSPGPGMNTEAFF. For the CDR3, the DNA is TGTGCCAGCTCACCGGGGCCAGGGATGAACACTGAAGCTTTCTTT. V and J are TRBV18 and TRBJ1-1; tentatively, D is TRBD1 (5 bases). The germline V gene encodes CDR1 KGHSH and CDR2 LQKENI. The V and J ends lost 3 bases and 0 bases respectively, with 11 bases between them. The CDR3 covers 15 residues.

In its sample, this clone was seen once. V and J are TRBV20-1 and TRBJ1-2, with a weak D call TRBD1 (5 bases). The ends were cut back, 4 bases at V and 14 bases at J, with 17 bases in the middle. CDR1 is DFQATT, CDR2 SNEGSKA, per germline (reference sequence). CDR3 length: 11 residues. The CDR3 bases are TGCAGTGCTATCGGGACCGCCAAAGGAACCTTC. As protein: CSAIGTAKGTF.

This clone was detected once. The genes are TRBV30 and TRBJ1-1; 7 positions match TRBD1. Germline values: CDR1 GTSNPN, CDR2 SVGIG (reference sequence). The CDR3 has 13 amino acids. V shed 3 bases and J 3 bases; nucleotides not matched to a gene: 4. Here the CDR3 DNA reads TGTGCCTGGAGCGGCAGGGGGGACACTGAAGCTTTCTTT. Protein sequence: CAWSGRGDTEAFF.

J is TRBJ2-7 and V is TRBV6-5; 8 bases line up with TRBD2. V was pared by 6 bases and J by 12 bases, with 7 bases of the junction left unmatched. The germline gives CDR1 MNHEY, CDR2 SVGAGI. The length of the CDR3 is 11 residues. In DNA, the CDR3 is TGTGCCAGCAGCACCGGGACTAGGCGGTACTTC. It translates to CASSTGTRRYF.

CDR3 sequence (DNA): TGTGCCAGCAGCGCCGGGACCGCTGCAACTAATGAAAAACTGTTTTTT. Amino acid sequence: CASSAGTAATNEKLFF. The chain joins TRBV7-2 to TRBJ1-4, with a possible D match to TRBD1 (5 bases). This CDR3 contains 16 residues. CDR1 SGHTA and CDR2 FQGNSA come from the germline V gene. V lost 5 bases to trimming and J lost 0 bases, with 13 bases between them.

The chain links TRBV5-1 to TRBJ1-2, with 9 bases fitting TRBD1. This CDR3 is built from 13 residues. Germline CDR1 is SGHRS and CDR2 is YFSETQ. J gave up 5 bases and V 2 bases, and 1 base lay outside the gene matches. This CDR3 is CASSLQGAYGYTF. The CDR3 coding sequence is TGCGCCAGCAGCTTACAGGGGGCGTATGGCTACACCTTC.